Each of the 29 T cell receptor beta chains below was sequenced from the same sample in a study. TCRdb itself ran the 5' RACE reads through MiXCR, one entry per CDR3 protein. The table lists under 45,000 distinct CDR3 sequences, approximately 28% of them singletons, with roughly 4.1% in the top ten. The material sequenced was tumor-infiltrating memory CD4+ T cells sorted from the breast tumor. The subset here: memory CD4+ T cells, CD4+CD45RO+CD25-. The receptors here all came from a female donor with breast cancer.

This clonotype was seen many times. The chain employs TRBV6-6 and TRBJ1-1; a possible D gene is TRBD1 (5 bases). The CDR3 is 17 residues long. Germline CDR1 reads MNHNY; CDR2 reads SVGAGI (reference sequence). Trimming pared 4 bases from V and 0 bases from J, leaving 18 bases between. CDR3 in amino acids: CASSFPGTEDLNTEAFF. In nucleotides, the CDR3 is TGTGCCAGCAGTTTCCCAGGGACGGAGGACCTGAACACTGAAGCTTTCTTT.

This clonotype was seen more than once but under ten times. The CDR3 bases are TGTGCCAGCACAAAGGGGGGGGGTACGACTGAAGCTTTCTTT. Translation: CASTKGGGTTEAFF. This chain uses TRBV9 with TRBJ1-1; TRBD1 might be the D (6 bases). Trimming took 6 bases from V and 5 from J, leaving 17 bases between them. Germline V gene data show CDR1 as SGDLS and CDR2 as YYNGEE. The CDR3 extends over 14 amino acids.

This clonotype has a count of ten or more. CDR3 sequence reads: CASSEGFTRNTGELFF. The CDR3 nucleotides read TGTGCCAGCAGTGAGGGATTTACGCGGAACACCGGGGAGCTGTTTTTT. The chain has TRBV6-4 and TRBJ2-2; D gene unclear. V lost 3 bases to trimming and J lost 1 base, with 12 bases between them. This CDR3 contains 16 residues. The germline V gene encodes CDR1 MRHNA and CDR2 SNTAGT.

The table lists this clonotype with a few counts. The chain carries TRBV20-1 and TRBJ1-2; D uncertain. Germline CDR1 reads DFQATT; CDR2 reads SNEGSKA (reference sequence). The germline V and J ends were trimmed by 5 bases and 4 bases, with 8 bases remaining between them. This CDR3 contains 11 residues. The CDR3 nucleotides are TGCAGTGCTTTCTTGAGCTATGGCTACACCTTC. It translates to CSAFLSYGYTF.

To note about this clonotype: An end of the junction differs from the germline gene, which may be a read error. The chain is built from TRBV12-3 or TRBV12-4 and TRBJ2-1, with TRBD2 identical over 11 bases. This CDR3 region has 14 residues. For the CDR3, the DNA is TGTGCCAGCACTTTAGCGGGAGGGAACGATGAGCAGTTCTTC. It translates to CASTLAGGNDEQFF.

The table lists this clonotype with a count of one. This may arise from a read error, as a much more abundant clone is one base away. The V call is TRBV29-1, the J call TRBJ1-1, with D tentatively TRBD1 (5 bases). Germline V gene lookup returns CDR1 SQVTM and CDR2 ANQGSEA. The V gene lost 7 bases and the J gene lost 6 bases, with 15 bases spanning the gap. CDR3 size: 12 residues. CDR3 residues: CSGVRERAEAFF. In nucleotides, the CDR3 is TGCAGCGGGGTCAGGGAGAGGGCTGAAGCTTTCTTT.

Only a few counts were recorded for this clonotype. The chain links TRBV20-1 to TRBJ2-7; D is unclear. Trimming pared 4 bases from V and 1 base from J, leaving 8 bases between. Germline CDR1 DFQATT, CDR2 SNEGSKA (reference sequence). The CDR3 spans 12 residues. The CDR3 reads CSAKATSYEQYF. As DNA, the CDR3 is TGCAGTGCTAAGGCAACTTCCTACGAGCAGTACTTC.

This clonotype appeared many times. The DNA of the CDR3 is TGTGCCAGCAGGTTTTCAGAGGAGCAGTACTTC. Translating gives CASRFSEEQYF. This chain uses TRBV7-3 with TRBJ2-7; D not certain. V lost 6 bases and J 7 bases, leaving 10 bases between the germline ends. The CDR3 has 11 amino acids. Germline values: CDR1 SGHTA, CDR2 FQGTGA.

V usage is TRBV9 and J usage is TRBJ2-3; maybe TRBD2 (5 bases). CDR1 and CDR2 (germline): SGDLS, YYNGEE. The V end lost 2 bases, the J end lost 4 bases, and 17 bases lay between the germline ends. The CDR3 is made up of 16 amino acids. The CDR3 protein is CASSVGAFGGPDTQYF. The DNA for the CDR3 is TGTGCCAGCAGCGTCGGCGCCTTCGGAGGACCAGATACGCAGTATTTT.

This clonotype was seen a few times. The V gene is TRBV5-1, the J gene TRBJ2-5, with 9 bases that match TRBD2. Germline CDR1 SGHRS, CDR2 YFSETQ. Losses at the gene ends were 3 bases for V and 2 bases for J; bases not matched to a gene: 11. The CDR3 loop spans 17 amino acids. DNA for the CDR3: TGCGCCAGCAGCTCAGGTGCGGGAGGGCCCATGCAAGAGACCCAGTACTTC. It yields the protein CASSSGAGGPMQETQYF.

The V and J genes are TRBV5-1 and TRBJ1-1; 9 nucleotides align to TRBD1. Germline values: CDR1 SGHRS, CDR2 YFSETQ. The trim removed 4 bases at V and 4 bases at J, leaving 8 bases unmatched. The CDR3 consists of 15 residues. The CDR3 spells CASSGGQGTGTEAFF. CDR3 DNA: TGCGCCAGCAGCGGAGGACAGGGGACGGGCACTGAAGCTTTCTTT.

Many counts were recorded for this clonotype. DNA of the CDR3: TGCAGTGCTAGAGATTACAGGGGCACTGGCTACACCTTC. This encodes CSARDYRGTGYTF. V usage is TRBV20-1 and J usage is TRBJ1-2; 7 positions match TRBD1. The CDR3 contains 13 residues. CDR1 is DFQATT and CDR2 is SNEGSKA in the germline V gene (reference sequence). V lost 0 bases, J lost 7 bases, and 5 bases stayed unmatched.

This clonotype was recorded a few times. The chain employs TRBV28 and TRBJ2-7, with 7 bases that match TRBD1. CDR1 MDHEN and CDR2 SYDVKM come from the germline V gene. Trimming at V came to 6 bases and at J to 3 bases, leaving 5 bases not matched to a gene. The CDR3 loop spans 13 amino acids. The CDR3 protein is CASRQGLVYEQYF. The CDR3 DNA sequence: TGTGCCAGCAGACAGGGGTTGGTCTACGAGCAGTACTTC. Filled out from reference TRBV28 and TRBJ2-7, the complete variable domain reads DVKVTQSSRYLVKRTGEKVFLECVQDMDHENMFWYRQDPGLGLRLIYFSYDVKMKEKGDIPEGYSVSREKKERFSLILESASTNQTSMYLCASRQGLVYEQYFGPGTRLTVT.

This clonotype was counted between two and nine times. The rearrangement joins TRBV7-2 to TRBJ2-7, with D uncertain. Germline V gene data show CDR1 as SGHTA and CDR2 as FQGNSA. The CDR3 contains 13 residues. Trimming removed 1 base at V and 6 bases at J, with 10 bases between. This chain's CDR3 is CASSLGVLREQYF. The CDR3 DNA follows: TGTGCCAGCAGCTTAGGAGTACTCCGCGAGCAGTACTTC.

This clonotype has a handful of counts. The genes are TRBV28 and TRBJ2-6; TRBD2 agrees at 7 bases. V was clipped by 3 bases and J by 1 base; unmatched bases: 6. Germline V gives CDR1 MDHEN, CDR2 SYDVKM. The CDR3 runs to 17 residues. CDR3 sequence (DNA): TGTGCCAGCAGTTTTGGAGGGGAGGGATCTGGGGCCAACGTCCTGACTTTC. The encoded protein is CASSFGGEGSGANVLTF.

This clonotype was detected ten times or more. This CDR3 is CASSLGREPYGYTF. As DNA, the CDR3 is TGTGCCAGCAGTTTGGGACGGGAACCCTATGGCTACACCTTC. The chain is built from TRBV27 and TRBJ1-2; the D gene is possibly TRBD1 (5 bases). V was clipped by 3 bases and J by 4 bases, with 12 bases between them. The germline V gene encodes CDR1 MNHEY and CDR2 SMNVEV (reference sequence). The CDR3 runs 14 residues.

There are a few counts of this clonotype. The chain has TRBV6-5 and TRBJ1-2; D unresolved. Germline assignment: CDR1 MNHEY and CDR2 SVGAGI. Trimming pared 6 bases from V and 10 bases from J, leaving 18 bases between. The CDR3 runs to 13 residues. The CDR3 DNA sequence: TGTGCCAGCAGCCTATCTGAGAGTCTGATCTACACCTTC. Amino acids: CASSLSESLIYTF.

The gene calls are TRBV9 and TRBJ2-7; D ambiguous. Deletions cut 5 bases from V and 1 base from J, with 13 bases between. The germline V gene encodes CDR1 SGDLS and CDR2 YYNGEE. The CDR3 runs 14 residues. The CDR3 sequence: CASSPSVGSYEQYF. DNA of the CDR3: TGTGCCAGCAGTCCTTCTGTGGGGTCCTACGAGCAGTACTTC.

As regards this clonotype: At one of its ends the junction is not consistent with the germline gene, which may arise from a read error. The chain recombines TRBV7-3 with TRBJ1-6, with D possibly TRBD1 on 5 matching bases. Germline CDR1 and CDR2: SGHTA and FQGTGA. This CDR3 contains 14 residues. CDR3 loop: CASSLTGQDSPLRF. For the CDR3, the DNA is TGTGCCAGCAGCTTAACGGGGCAGGATTCACCCCTCCGCTTT.

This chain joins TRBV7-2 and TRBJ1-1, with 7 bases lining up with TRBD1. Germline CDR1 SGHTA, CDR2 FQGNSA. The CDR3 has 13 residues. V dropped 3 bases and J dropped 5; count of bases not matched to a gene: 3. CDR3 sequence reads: CASSLTGTTEAFF. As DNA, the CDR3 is TGTGCCAGCAGCTTGACAGGGACGACTGAAGCTTTCTTT.

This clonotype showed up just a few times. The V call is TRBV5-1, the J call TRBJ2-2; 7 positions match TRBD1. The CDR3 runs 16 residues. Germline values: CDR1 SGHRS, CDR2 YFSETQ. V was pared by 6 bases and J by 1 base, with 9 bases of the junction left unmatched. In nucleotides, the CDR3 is TGCGCCAGCAACCCAGACAGGGAACGGAACACCGGGGAGCTGTTTTTT. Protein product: CASNPDRERNTGELFF.

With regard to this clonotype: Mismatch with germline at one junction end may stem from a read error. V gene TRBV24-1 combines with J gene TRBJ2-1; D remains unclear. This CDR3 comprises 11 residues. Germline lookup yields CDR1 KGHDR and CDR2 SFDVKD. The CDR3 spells CATRGYNERFF. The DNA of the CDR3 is TGTGCCACCAGGGGATACAATGAGCGGTTCTTC.

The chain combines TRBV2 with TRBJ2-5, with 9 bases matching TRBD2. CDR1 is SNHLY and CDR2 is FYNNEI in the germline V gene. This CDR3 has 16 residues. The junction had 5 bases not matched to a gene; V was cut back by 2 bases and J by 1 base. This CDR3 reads CASSEYPSGVQETQYF. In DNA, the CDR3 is TGTGCCAGCAGTGAATATCCTAGCGGGGTCCAAGAGACCCAGTACTTC.

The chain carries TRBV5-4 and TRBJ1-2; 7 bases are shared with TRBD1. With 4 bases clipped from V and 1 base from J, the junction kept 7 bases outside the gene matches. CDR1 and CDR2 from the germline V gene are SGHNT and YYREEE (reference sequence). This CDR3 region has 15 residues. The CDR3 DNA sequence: TGTGCCAGCAGCCCTGCGACAGGGATTAACTATGGCTACACCTTC. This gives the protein CASSPATGINYGYTF.

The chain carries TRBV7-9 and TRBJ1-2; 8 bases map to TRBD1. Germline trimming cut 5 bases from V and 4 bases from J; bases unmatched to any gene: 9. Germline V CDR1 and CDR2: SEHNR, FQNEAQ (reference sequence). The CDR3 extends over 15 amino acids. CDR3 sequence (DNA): TGTGCCAGCAGCCCCAGTCGACAGGGGACCTATGGCTACACCTTC. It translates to CASSPSRQGTYGYTF.

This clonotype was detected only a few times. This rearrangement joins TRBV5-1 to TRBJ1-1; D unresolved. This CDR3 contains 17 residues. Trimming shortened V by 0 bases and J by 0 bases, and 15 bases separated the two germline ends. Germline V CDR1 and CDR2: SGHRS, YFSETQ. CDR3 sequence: CASSLGPREEVNTEAFF. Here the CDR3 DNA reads TGCGCCAGCAGCTTGGGGCCGAGGGAGGAGGTGAACACTGAAGCTTTCTTT. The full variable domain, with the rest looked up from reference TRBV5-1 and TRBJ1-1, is KAGVTQTPRYLIKTRGQQVTLSCSPISGHRSVSWYQQTPGQGLQFLFEYFSETQRNKGNFPGRFSGRQFSNSRSEMNVSTLELGDSALYLCASSLGPREEVNTEAFFGQGTRLTVV.

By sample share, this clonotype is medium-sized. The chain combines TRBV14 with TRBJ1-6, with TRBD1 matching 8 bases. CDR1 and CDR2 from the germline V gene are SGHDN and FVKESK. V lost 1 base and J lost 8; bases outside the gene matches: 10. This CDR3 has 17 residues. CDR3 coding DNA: TGTGCCAGCAGCCAAGGAGTCGGACAGGGAGGGTATTCACCCCTCCACTTT. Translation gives CASSQGVGQGGYSPLHF.

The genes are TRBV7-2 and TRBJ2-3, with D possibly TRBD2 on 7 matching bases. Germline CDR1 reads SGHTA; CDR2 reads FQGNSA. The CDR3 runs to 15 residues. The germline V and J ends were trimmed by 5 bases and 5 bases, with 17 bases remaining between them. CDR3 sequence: CASSPGGGRVDTQYF. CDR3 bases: TGTGCCAGCAGCCCAGGCGGGGGCCGAGTAGATACGCAGTATTTT.

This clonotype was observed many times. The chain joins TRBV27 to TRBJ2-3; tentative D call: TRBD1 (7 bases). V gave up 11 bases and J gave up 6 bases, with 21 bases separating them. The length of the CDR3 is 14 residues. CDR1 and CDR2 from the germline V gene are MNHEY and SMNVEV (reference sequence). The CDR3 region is CAPRGDRPADTQYF. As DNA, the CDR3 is TGTGCCCCTAGGGGGGACAGACCGGCCGATACGCAGTATTTT.